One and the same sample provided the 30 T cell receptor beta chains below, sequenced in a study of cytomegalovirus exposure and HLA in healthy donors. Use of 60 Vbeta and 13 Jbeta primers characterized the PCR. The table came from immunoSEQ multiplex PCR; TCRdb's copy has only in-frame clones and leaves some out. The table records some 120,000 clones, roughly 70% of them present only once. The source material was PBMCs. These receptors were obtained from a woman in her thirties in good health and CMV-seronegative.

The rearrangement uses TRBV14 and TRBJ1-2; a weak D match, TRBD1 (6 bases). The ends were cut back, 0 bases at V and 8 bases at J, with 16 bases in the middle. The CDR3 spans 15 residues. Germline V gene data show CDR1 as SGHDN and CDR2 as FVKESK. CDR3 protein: CASSQDRNRVGGYTF. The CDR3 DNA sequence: TGTGCCAGCAGCCAAGATCGGAACAGGGTAGGCGGCTACACCTTC.

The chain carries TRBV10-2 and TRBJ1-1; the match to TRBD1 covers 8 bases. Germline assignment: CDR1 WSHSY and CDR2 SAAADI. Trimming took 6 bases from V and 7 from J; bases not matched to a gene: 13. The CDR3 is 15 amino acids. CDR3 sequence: CASRQGAGENGEAFF. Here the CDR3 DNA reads TGCGCCAGCAGGCAGGGGGCCGGGGAAAACGGTGAAGCTTTCTTT.

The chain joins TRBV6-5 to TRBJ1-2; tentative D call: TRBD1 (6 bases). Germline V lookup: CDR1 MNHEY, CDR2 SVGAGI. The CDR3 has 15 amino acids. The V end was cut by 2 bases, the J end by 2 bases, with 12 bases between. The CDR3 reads CASSYGQYLNYGYTF. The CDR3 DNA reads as TGTGCCAGCAGTTACGGACAGTACCTCAACTATGGCTACACCTTC.

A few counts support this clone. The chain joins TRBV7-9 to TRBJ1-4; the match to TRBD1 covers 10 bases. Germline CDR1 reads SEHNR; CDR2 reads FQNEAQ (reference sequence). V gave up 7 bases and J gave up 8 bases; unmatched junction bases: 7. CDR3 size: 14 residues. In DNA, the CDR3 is TGTGCCAGCATCAGACAGGGGGCCGAGGAAAAACTGTTTTTT. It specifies CASIRQGAEEKLFF. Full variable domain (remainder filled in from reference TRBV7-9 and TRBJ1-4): DTGVSQNPRHKITKRGQNVTFRCDPISEHNRLYWYRQTLGQGPEFLTYFQNEAQLEKSRLLSDRFSAERPKGSFSTLEIQRTEQGDSAMYLCASIRQGAEEKLFFGSGTQLSVL.

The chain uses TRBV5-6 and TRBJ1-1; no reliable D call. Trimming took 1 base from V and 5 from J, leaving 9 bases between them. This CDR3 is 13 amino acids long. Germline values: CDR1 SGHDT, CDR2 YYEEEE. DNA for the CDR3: TGTGCCAGCAGCTTGTATATTTTGACTGAAGCTTTCTTT. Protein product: CASSLYILTEAFF.

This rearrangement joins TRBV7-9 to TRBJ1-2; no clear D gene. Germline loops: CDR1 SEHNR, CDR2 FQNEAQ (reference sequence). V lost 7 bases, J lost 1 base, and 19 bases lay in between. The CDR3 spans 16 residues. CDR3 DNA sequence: TGTGCCAGCATTCCCAATCAGGCAGTAGTTAACTATGGCTACACCTTC. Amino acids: CASIPNQAVVNYGYTF.

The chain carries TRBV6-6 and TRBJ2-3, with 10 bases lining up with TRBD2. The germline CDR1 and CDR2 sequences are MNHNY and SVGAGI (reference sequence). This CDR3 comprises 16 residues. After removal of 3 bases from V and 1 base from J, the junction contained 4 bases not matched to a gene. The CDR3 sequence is CASSYQGLAGTDTQYF. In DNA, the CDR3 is TGTGCCAGCAGTTATCAAGGACTAGCGGGCACAGATACGCAGTATTTT.

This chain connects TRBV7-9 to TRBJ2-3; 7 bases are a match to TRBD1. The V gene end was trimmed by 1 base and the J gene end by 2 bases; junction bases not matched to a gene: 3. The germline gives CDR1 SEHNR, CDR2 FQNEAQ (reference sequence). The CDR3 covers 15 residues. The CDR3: CASSLGTGATDTQYF. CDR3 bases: TGTGCCAGCAGCTTAGGGACAGGTGCCACAGATACGCAGTATTTT.

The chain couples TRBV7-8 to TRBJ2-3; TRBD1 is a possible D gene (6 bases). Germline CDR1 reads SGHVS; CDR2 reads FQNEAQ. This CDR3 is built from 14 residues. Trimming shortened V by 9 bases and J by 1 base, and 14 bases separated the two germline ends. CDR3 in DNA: TGTGCCAGTCGGACAGCTTATGGCACAGATACGCAGTATTTT. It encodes CASRTAYGTDTQYF.

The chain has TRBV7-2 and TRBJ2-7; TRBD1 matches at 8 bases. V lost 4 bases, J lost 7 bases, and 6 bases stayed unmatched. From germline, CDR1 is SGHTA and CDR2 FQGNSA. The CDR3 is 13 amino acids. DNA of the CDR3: TGTGCCAGCAGCTCCGACAGGGGCGGAGAGCAGTACTTC. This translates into CASSSDRGGEQYF.

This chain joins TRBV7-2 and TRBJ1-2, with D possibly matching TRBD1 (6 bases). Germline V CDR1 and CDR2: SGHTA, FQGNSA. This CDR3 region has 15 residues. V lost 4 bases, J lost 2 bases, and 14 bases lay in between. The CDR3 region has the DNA TGTGCCAGCAGCTCGACAGGACTGCAGAACTATGGCTACACCTTC. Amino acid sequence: CASSSTGLQNYGYTF.

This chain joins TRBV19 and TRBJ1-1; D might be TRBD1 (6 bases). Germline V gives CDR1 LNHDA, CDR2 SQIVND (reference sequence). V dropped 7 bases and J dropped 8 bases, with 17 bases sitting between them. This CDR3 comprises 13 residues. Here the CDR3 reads CASTHTYRVEAFF. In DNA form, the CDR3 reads TGTGCCAGTACTCACACGTACAGGGTAGAAGCTTTCTTT.

CDR3 nucleotide sequence: TGTGCCAGCAGTGTCTCCGGGACAGGCCATCAGCCCCAGCATTTT. Residues: CASSVSGTGHQPQHF. The chain employs TRBV2 and TRBJ1-5, with TRBD1 matching 8 bases. Germline V gene data show CDR1 as SNHLY and CDR2 as FYNNEI. V shed 4 bases and J 5 bases; nucleotides not matched to a gene: 7. The CDR3 totals 15 residues.

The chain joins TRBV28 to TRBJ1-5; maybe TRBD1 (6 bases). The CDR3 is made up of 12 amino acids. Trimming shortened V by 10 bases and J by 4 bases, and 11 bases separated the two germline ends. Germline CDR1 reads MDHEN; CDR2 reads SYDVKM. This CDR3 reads CAIKQGNQPQHF. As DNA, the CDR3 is TGTGCCATCAAACAGGGTAATCAGCCCCAGCATTTT.

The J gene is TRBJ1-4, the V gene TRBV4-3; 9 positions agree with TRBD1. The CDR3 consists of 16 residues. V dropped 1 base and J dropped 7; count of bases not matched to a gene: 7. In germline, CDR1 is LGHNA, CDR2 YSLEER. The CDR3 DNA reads TGCGCCAGCAGCCAAGGATTGGGACAGGGTAGTGAAAAACTGTTTTTT. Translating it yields CASSQGLGQGSEKLFF.

CDR3 loop: CASSLQGSGFITEAFF. CDR3 nucleotide sequence: TGCGCCAGCAGCTTACAGGGGTCGGGGTTTATCACTGAAGCTTTCTTT. The chain has TRBV5-1 and TRBJ1-1; 7 bases fit TRBD1. The V gene end was trimmed by 2 bases and the J gene end by 4 bases; junction bases not matched to a gene: 11. The CDR3 length is 16 residues. Germline V lookup: CDR1 SGHRS, CDR2 YFSETQ.

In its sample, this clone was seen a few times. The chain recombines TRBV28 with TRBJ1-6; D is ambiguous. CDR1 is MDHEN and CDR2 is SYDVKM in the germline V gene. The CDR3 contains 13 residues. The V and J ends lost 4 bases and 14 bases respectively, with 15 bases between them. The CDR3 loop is CASSSAAGGALHF. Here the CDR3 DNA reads TGTGCCAGCAGTTCCGCCGCCGGAGGAGCCCTCCACTTT.

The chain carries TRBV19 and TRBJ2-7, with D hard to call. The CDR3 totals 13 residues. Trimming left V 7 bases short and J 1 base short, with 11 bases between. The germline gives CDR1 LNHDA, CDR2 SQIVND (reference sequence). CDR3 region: CASKSVASYEQYF. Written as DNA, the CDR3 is TGTGCCAGTAAATCGGTTGCTTCCTACGAGCAGTACTTC. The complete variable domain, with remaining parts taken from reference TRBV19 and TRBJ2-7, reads DGGITQSPKYLFRKEGQNVTLSCEQNLNHDAMYWYRQDPGQGLRLIYYSQIVNDFQKGDIAEGYSVSREKKESFPLTVTSAQKNPTAFYLCASKSVASYEQYFGPGTRLTVT.

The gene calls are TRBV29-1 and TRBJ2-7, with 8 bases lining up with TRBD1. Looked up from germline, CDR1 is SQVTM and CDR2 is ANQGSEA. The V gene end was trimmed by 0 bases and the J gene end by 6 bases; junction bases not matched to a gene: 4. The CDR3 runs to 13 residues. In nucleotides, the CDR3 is TGCAGCGTTGAAGATGGAGACAGGGGCGAGCAGTACTTC. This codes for CSVEDGDRGEQYF.

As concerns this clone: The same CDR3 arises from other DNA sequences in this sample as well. CDR3 loop: CASSLVGDTEAFF. The CDR3 DNA reads TGCGCCAGCAGCTTAGTGGGAGACACTGAAGCTTTCTTT. This chain links TRBV5-1 with TRBJ1-1; D is unclear. Per germline, CDR1 SGHRS and CDR2 YFSETQ. The CDR3 is 13 residues long. V was cut by 2 bases and J by 3 bases, with 8 bases left in between. Looking up the rest from reference TRBV5-1 and TRBJ1-1 gives the full variable domain: KAGVTQTPRYLIKTRGQQVTLSCSPISGHRSVSWYQQTPGQGLQFLFEYFSETQRNKGNFPGRFSGRQFSNSRSEMNVSTLELGDSALYLCASSLVGDTEAFFGQGTRLTVV.

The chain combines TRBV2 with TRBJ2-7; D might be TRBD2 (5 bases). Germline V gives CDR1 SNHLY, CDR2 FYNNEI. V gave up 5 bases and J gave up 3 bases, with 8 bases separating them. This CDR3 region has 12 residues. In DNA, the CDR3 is TGTGCCAGCAGTCCGGGATTCTACGAGCAGTACTTC. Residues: CASSPGFYEQYF.

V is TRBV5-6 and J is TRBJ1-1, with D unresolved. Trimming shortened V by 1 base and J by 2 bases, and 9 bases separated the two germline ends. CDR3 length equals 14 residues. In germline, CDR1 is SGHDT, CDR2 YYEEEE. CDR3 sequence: CASSLSSGNTEAFF. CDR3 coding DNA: TGTGCCAGCAGCTTGAGCAGCGGAAACACTGAAGCTTTCTTT.

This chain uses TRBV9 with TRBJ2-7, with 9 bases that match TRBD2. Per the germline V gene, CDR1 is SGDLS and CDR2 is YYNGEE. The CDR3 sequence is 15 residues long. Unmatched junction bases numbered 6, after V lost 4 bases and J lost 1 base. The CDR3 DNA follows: TGTGCCAGCAGCCCCCGACTAGCGGAATCCTACGAGCAGTACTTC. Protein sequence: CASSPRLAESYEQYF.

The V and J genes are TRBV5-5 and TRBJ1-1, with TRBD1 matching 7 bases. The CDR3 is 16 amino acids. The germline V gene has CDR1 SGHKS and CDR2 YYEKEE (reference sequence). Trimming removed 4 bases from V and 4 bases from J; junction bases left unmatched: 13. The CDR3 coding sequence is TGTGCCAGCAGCCTCCTGACAGGGTTCCAGGGCACTGAAGCTTTCTTT. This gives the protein CASSLLTGFQGTEAFF. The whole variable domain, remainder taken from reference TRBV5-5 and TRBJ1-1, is DAGVTQSPTHLIKTRGQQVTLRCSPISGHKSVSWYQQVLGQGPQFIFQYYEKEERGRGNFPDRFSARQFPNYSSELNVNALLLGDSALYLCASSLLTGFQGTEAFFGQGTRLTVV.

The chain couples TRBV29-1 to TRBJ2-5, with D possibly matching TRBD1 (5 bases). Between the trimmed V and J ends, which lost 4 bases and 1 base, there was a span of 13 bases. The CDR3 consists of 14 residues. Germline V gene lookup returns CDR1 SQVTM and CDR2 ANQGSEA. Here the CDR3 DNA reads TGCAGCGTTGGGGGCCTGGGCTTCCAAGAGACCCAGTACTTC. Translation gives CSVGGLGFQETQYF.

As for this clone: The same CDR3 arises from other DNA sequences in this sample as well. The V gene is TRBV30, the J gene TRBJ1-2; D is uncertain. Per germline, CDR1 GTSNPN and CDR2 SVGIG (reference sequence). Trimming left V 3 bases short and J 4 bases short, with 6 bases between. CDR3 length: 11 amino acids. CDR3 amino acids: CAWSRSYGYTF. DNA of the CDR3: TGTGCCTGGAGCCGTTCCTATGGCTACACCTTC.

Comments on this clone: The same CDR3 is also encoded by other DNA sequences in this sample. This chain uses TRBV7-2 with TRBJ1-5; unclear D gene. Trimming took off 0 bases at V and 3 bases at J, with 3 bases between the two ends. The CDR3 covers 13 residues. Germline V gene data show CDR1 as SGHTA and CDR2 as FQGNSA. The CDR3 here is CASSLALNQPQHF. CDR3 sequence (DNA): TGTGCCAGCAGCTTAGCCCTCAATCAGCCCCAGCATTTT.

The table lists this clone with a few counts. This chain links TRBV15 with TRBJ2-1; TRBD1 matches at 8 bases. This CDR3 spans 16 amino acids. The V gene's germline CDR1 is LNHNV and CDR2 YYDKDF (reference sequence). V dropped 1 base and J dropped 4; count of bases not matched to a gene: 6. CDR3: CATSRGATGVYNEQFF. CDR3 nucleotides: TGTGCCACCAGCAGAGGAGCGACAGGGGTTTACAATGAGCAGTTCTTC.

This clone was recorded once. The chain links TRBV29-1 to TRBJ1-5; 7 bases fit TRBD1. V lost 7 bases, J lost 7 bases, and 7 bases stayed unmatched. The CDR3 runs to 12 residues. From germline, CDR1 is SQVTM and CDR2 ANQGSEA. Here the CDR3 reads CSGGTVGQPQHF. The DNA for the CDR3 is TGCAGCGGTGGGACAGTTGGGCAGCCCCAGCATTTT. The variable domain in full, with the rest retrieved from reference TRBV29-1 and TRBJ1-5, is SAVISQKPSRDICQRGTSLTIQCQVDSQVTMMFWYRQQPGQSLTLIATANQGSEATYESGFVIDKFPISRPNLTFSTLTVSNMSPEDSSIYLCSGGTVGQPQHFGDGTRLSIL.

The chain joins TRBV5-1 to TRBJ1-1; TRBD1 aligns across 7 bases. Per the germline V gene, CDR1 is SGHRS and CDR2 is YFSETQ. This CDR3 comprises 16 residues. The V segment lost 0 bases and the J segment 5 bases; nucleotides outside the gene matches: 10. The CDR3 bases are TGCGCCAGCAGCTTGGGGCCGACAGGGCACGGAACTGAAGCTTTCTTT. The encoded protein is CASSLGPTGHGTEAFF.